This T cell receptor (beta chain) was obtained from a study of blood T cell repertoires in COVID-19. Across the study: The origin of the acute and convalescent COVID-19 samples was the United States, Italy and Spain.

Germline loops: CDR1 MNHEY, CDR2 SVGAGI. V was pared by 2 bases and J by 5 bases, with 6 bases of the junction left unmatched. CDR3 length: 14 residues. Clones were read by immunoSEQ multiplex PCR, and TCRdb kept only the in-frame ones, dropping some. The data contain roughly 50,000 clones, about four fifths of them singletons. The chain uses TRBV6-5 and TRBJ2-7, with 7 nucleotides matching TRBD1. Material: peripheral blood. The receptor was derived from a woman aged 55-75 years with acute or convalescent COVID-19. The CDR3 sequence: CASSYPNRGNEQYF. CDR3 sequence (DNA): TGTGCCAGCAGTTACCCCAACAGGGGAAACGAGCAGTACTTC.